Described below is a single T cell receptor (beta chain) sequence and its context. Its antigen is currently unknown. This sample stems from a study of T cell responses to AZD1222 COVID-19 vaccine. Study-level information: Analysis merged second doses at about 4 or about 12 weeks. Study-level results: Mostly white British, mostly female donors; authors suggested clonal diversity may be underestimated. Sampling that yielded the repertoires occurred only after the peak T cell response.

V lost 4 bases and J lost 3; bases outside the gene matches: 12. The CDR3 length is 15 residues. Germline values: CDR1 SQVTM, CDR2 ANQGSEA. Profiling relied on immunoSEQ multiplex PCR, and the TCRdb table lists in-frame clones only, not all of them. This table holds about 110,000 clones, roughly 90% found once. This TCR came from an adult in good health. The source was peripheral blood, collected on day 0 of AZD1222 vaccination. The chain has TRBV29-1 and TRBJ2-7; TRBD2 agrees at 7 bases. The CDR3 DNA sequence: TGCAGCGTTGGGGCAAGCGGGACCACCTTCTACGAGCAGTACTTC. It translates to CSVGASGTTFYEQYF.